This entry features one TCR beta chain sequence. Its antigen remains undetermined. The record has no base qualities; no much larger clone is one base away. This record belongs to a study of blood T cell repertoires in COVID-19 (TCRdb year 2020). With respect to the entire study: Collaborator samples came from the United States, Italy and Spain and covered acute and convalescent phases of COVID-19. The material from the prospective study consisted of cDNA or gDNA derived from T cells, B-cell-depleted T cells, or PBMCs. Deeply sampled blood TCRbeta repertoires from subjects exposed to, actively infected with, or recovered from COVID-19 were included in the dataset. The repertoires were released in a freely available public database meant as a resource for research on the immune response to SARS-CoV-2. Samples came from the ongoing ImmuneRACE study (first 160 participants) plus 1,254 subjects from 6 global collaborators. A de-identified subject ID, COVID-19 status, age in years and sex were almost always included in the sample metadata. HLA class I and class II types, where available, came from metadata supplied by the sample provider rather than from assay-based typing.

TCRbeta CDR3 regions were amplified from genomic DNA using the immunoSEQ Assay, a bias-controlled multiplex PCR. The source study handled its data this way. The number of nucleated cells in each sample was estimated from the amplification of reference gene primers within the assay. Sequence reads were collapsed and filtered to measure the absolute abundance of every unique TCRbeta CDR3 rearrangement. For each sample, productive Simpson clonality was calculated as the square root of Simpson's diversity index over productive rearrangements. TCRdb stores this immuneACCESS table with in-frame sequences only. Part of the clones is absent; in the studies checked, under half of the shortfall reflects unresolved V genes, and no reason is known for the rest. V and J calls and clone size are given by that table; D and trimming were obtained from the DNA. Within this sample are roughly 120,000 clones, with less than 95% of them counted one time only. The biggest ten clones account for approximately 1.7% of the sample.

Overall study outcomes, separate from this receptor: The quantity of clinical and demographic metadata differed by source and by participant and was supplied without curation.

V is cut back by 3 bases and J by 7 bases, with 11 bases in the junction unmatched. The CDR3 spans 15 residues, from the cysteine through the phenylalanine. The kept DNA is CDR3 alone, 45 bases in frame from the first base. Taken from the germline V gene (reference sequence), the CDR1 and CDR2 loops are DFQATT and SNEGSKA. The collaborating institutions used their own protocols to collect whole blood in K2EDTA tubes. For TCRbeta analysis, collaborator samples were shipped as frozen whole blood, as isolated PBMCs, or as DNA extracted from either sample type. The chain is assembled from TRBV20-1 and TRBJ2-3, and TRBD2 matches 9 of the central bases. The sequencing sample was made of peripheral blood. This clonotype was obtained from a human donor with active COVID-19. The donor label of this sample is uncertain. CDR3 sequence: CSASLFSGGLNTQYF. In nucleotides, the sequence is TGCAGTGCTAGTCTCTTCAGCGGGGGGTTGAATACGCAGTATTTT.